Presented here are 8 T cell receptor beta chains from one specimen sequenced in a study of monozygotic twins with inflammatory bowel disease (dated by TCRdb to between 2018 and 2021). Library preparation was by 5' RACE. Sequencing took place on an Illumina HiSeq 2500. TCRdb reprocessed the raw reads; every CDR3 protein sequence is a single record, and DNA is not supplied. The sample's records list 400,000 to 500,000 distinct CDR3 sequences. Under 3% of the sample lies in the top ten. Specimen: blood. The origin of the receptors is a human donor with ulcerative colitis or Crohn's disease, or a healthy co-twin of an affected twin (not recorded which).

The rearrangement links TRBV10-3 to TRBJ2-1. Germline-derived CDR1 and CDR2 are ENHRY and SYGVKD. This CDR3 comprises 13 residues. CDR3 region: CAISGEVYNEQFF.

The chain combines TRBV20-1 with TRBJ1-2; the TCRdb call, TRBD1, lacks DNA for checking. Germline lookup yields CDR1 DFQATT and CDR2 SNEGSKA (reference sequence). CDR3 length equals 14 residues. CDR3 residues: CSARDRTGYYGYTF.

This sequence joins TRBV29-1 and TRBJ1-4; no DNA is available, so the TRBD1 call from TCRdb remains unchecked. Germline-derived CDR1 and CDR2 are SQVTM and ANQGSEA. The CDR3 is 13 amino acids. CDR3 sequence reads: CSVPGTANEKLFF.

The chain couples TRBV12-3 or TRBV12-4 to TRBJ1-4; without DNA, the TCRdb call of TRBD1 cannot be checked. This CDR3 contains 14 residues. The chain's CDR3 is CASRIRRPDEKLFF.

This chain links TRBV6-2 or TRBV6-3 with TRBJ1-4; TCRdb lists TRBD1, though no DNA is available to test this call. From germline, CDR1 is MNHEY and CDR2 SVGEGT. The CDR3 contains 17 residues. CDR3 in amino acids: CASSLSDSSATKEKLFF.

The rearrangement uses TRBV27 and TRBJ2-1; TCRdb's assignment of TRBD2 cannot be checked, as there is no DNA. CDR1 MNHEY and CDR2 SMNVEV come from the germline V gene (reference sequence). This CDR3 comprises 14 residues. The CDR3 sequence: CASSLSGRVNEQFF.

V usage is TRBV10-3 and J usage is TRBJ1-5; without DNA, the TCRdb call of TRBD1 cannot be checked. This CDR3 spans 15 amino acids. The germline V gene encodes CDR1 ENHRY and CDR2 SYGVKD. CDR3 protein: CATSLDSPTGQPQHF.

This chain joins TRBV6-1 and TRBJ2-7; lacking DNA, the TRBD1 call made by TCRdb goes unchecked. The CDR3 loop spans 14 amino acids. Per the germline V gene, CDR1 is MNHNS and CDR2 is SASEGT. The chain's CDR3 is CASSMTGYQGEQYF.